Sequencing of this T cell receptor beta chain was carried out in a study of Graves' ophthalmopathy and Graves' hyperthyroidism (dated by TCRdb to the late 2010s). Describing the broader study: Peripheral blood was collected at initial diagnosis, prior to any treatment. To tell Graves' ophthalmopathy apart from Graves' hyperthyroidism, and to predict which patients would progress to ophthalmopathy, the study relied on TCR beta repertoire signatures. For training and testing, the 80 to 100 patients in the discovery cohort were randomly divided in a 7:3 ratio. In total, 135 blood samples were TCR-sequenced: 43 ophthalmopathy, under 80 hyperthyroidism and some 17 hyperthyroidism-to-ophthalmopathy patients. T-cell repertoires of thyroid tissue and blood were compared in six hyperthyroidism patients. Following sampling, methimazole starting at 30 mg daily was administered to hyperthyroidism patients, and high-dose intravenous methylprednisolone was administered to ophthalmopathy patients. The independent validation cohort included under 20 hyperthyroidism patients plus 17 patients who later progressed from hyperthyroidism to ophthalmopathy. To explore V-J signatures distinguishing ophthalmopathy from hyperthyroidism, a discovery set of roughly 98 patients (43 ophthalmopathy, about 57 stable hyperthyroidism) was enrolled.

For repertoire sequencing, TCR beta CDR3 regions were amplified from RNA transcripts. HTBI primers and the Qiagen OneStep RT-PCR kit were used in a first-round RT-PCR, which was followed by a second-round multiplex PCR, size selection and purification. Sequencing of the libraries was carried out on an Illumina HiSeq2000 in paired-end mode with 100 bp reads. In the original analysis: SOAPnuke was used to process the reads, throwing out any read that had adapters, had uncalled bases, had a mean Phred below 15, or lacked an exact constant-primer or identifier match. COPE v1.2.5 was used to merge the high-quality paired reads. Each unique nucleotide sequence was treated as a clonotype, and MiTCR v1.1 was used to align the clonotypes to the IMGT TRB V, D and J references. The analysis was limited to V-J combinations with a frequency above 0.0001, which together covered just over 98% of the repertoires. A TCR clonal expansion and chaos score per V-J combination was defined as the ratio of F50 clonal expansion to chaos observed in the TCRdist matrix. Welch's t-statistics and random forest were used to reduce the features to about a dozen V-J combinations, which were then used as input to a naive Bayes classifier. Thyroid-blood repertoire similarity was quantified with the Morisita-Horn index. In TCRdb, the public reads were trimmed at Q25 with fastp and aligned with MiXCR, with productive beta chains retained. Each entry is one CDR3 protein sequence, shown with its most common DNA and genes. It is TCRdb's table, rather than the study itself, that gives the V and J calls and clone size. Counted in this sample were approximately 210,000 distinct CDR3 sequences; about 22% of them appeared once. The top ten constitute roughly 40% of the sample.

Ophthalmopathy patients were characterized by moderately to severely active disease, a Clinical Activity Score of at least 3, a NOSPECS grade of at least 4, and a disease duration under 3 months. Patients with other autoimmune diseases, uncontrolled infections, pregnancy or lactation were excluded from the study. Diagnosis relied on clinical symptoms, serum thyroxine, TRAb, thyroid ultrasound and orbital computed tomography. PBMCs were isolated from about 9 ml of fresh peripheral blood by Ficoll-Paque density gradient centrifugation. Total RNA was extracted using Trizol reagent, and RNA quality was checked on an Agilent 2100 Bioanalyzer. This clonotype was detected many times. Its binding antigen is unknown. Per-base qualities were not stored, and no clone one base away is much larger. Trimmed from V: 0 bases; trimmed from J: 7 bases; junction bases lacking a gene match: 4. Including cysteine and phenylalanine, the CDR3 has 13 amino acids. Only the CDR3 part of the read is kept: 39 bases, read in frame from the first base. According to the germline V gene (reference sequence), CDR1 reads DFQATT and CDR2 reads SNEGSKA.

Findings and caveats that apply to the study as a whole: No statistical method was used to set the sample size in advance, and the investigators knew which group each participant was assigned to. In validation, the model predicted ophthalmopathy progression with about 71% sensitivity and 72.22% specificity; fewer than 15 predicted patients were CT-confirmed with GO in a median of about 6.1 months. The 13-signature model separated ophthalmopathy from stable hyperthyroidism with approximately 88% sensitivity and around 81% specificity in cross-validation, and 80%/75% in the test set. Most expanded thyroid clonotypes with a frequency above 0.001 also appeared in blood, which suggests that blood repertoires may reflect the immune response in the thyroid.

The specimen sequenced was peripheral blood. The sequence was collected from a woman aged 45-65 years with Graves' ophthalmopathy. Donor details come from another sample of the same person, matched by shared clones. The receptor chain draws on TRBV20-1 and TRBJ1-2, and 8 junction bases match TRBD1. The CDR3 reads CSARETGASGYTF. The DNA sequence is given as TGCAGTGCTAGAGAGACAGGGGCCAGTGGCTACACCTTC.